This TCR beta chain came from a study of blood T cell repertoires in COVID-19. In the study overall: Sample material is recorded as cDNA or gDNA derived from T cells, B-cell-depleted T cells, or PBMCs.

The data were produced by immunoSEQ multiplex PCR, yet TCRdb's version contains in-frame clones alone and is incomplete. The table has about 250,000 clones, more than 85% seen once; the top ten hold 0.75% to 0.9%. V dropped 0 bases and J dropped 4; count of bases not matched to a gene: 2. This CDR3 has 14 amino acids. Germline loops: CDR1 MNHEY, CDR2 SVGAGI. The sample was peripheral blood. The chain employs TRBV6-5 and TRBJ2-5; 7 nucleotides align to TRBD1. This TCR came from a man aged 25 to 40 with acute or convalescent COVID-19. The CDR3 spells CASSYSTGTETQYF. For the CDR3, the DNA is TGTGCCAGCAGTTACTCGACAGGGACAGAGACCCAGTACTTC.